The 9 T cell receptor beta chains reported below all come from one sample, sequenced in a study of CD4+ T cells in melanoma. Libraries were prepared by immunoSEQ multiplex PCR; TCRdb keeps only in-frame clonotypes and omits some of them. The sample includes some 150,000 clones, approximately 91% seen only once; the top ten take 1.5%. Receptor source: a human donor with melanoma.

The gene calls are TRBV9 and TRBJ2-1; no firm D call. V lost 1 base and J 0 bases, leaving 8 bases between the germline ends. The germline gives CDR1 SGDLS, CDR2 YYNGEE. The CDR3 has 15 residues. DNA for the CDR3: TGTGCCAGCAGCGTAAACACCAACTCCTACAATGAGCAGTTCTTC. The encoded protein is CASSVNTNSYNEQFF.

This chain connects TRBV11-2 to TRBJ1-2; no reliable D call. Germline values: CDR1 SGHAT, CDR2 FQNNGV. V was pared by 4 bases and J by 8 bases, with 11 bases between. This CDR3 is built from 12 residues. CDR3 sequence reads: CASSWAGEGYTF. The CDR3 coding sequence is TGTGCCAGCAGCTGGGCCGGGGAGGGCTACACCTTC.

The CDR3 coding sequence is TGTGCCAGCACGACAGAAAACTATGGCTACACCTTC. This translates into CASTTENYGYTF. The chain links TRBV2 to TRBJ1-2; possibly TRBD1 for D (5 bases). Germline-derived CDR1 and CDR2 are SNHLY and FYNNEI. The CDR3 sequence is 12 residues long. V lost 7 bases, J lost 2 bases, and 8 bases lay in between.

This chain joins TRBV5-1 and TRBJ2-5, with D possibly being TRBD1 (7 bases). V lost 4 bases, J lost 1 base, and 14 bases lay in between. CDR3 length: 15 amino acids. CDR1 and CDR2 (germline): SGHRS, YFSETQ. The CDR3 is CASSRGTVLQETQYF. The DNA for the CDR3 is TGCGCCAGCAGCCGCGGGACAGTACTCCAAGAGACCCAGTACTTC.

The chain carries TRBV7-2 and TRBJ1-6; the D is unclear. The germline CDR1 and CDR2 sequences are SGHTA and FQGNSA. The germline V and J ends were trimmed by 4 bases and 7 bases, with 17 bases remaining between them. The CDR3 totals 16 residues. The CDR3 coding sequence is TGTGCCAGCAGCTCCCTCGGAGAGAGTAGAAATTCACCCCTCCACTTT. It translates to CASSSLGESRNSPLHF.

The DNA for the CDR3 is TGTGCCAGCAGCCCGACAGCAACTAATGAAAAACTGTTTTTT. Protein product: CASSPTATNEKLFF. This sequence joins TRBV5-4 and TRBJ1-4, with a possible D match to TRBD1 (5 bases). Germline assignment: CDR1 SGHNT and CDR2 YYREEE (reference sequence). Between the trimmed V and J ends, which lost 4 bases and 0 bases, there was a span of 7 bases. This CDR3 has 14 residues.

V and J are TRBV14 and TRBJ2-1, with 10 positions matching TRBD2. This CDR3 region has 16 residues. J gave up 4 bases and V 4 bases, and 7 bases lay outside the gene matches. The germline V gene encodes CDR1 SGHDN and CDR2 FVKESK. CDR3 in amino acids: CASSPTGLAAYNEQFF. The CDR3 bases are TGTGCCAGCAGCCCCACAGGACTAGCGGCATACAATGAGCAGTTCTTC.

The chain combines TRBV2 with TRBJ2-2, with D maybe TRBD1 (6 bases). Trimming removed 6 bases from V and 4 bases from J, with 15 bases in between. Germline CDR1 is SNHLY and CDR2 is FYNNEI. The CDR3 is made up of 15 amino acids. CDR3 sequence reads: CASREQGRGTGELFF. In DNA form, the CDR3 reads TGTGCCAGCAGAGAACAGGGTAGGGGCACCGGGGAGCTGTTTTTT.

The V gene is TRBV4-1, the J gene TRBJ1-4; D ambiguous. This CDR3 is 15 amino acids long. The V end was cut by 1 base, the J end by 1 base, with 7 bases between. Germline loops: CDR1 MGHRA, CDR2 YSYEKL. CDR3 nucleotide sequence: TGCGCCAGCAGCCAAGCCGCGGTAACTAATGAAAAACTGTTTTTT. Translating gives CASSQAAVTNEKLFF.